Listed below are T cell receptor beta chains from one sample, sequenced in a study of T-cell reconstitution after alpha-beta-depleted transplantation in children. TCRdb re-called the PCR reads with MiXCR, one entry per CDR3 protein. Among 250,000 to 300,000 distinct CDR3 sequences, 7.5% to 9% were seen once, and the ten largest hold around 10%. The specimen was peripheral blood, collected 360 days after TCRalphabeta/CD19-depleted stem cell transplant. The receptors were sampled from a female patient between 2 and 15 years old who had a stem cell transplant for Fanconi anemia, so the T cells may come from the graft donor. Both conserved end residues are part of each CDR3. A D gene is named only where the DNA matches it firmly. A row's size may be missing; if present it is once, few, many or a size class.

TRBD1,many,15,TRBJ2-1,TRBV6-1,TGTGCCAGCAGTAATACAGGGGGCACGCACAATGAGCAGTTCTTC,CASSNTGGTHNEQFF
NA,NA,10,TRBJ1-4,TRBV20-1,TGCAGTGCCCGGGGGGCTAAACTGTTTTTT,CSARGAKLFF
TRBD1,NA,15,TRBJ1-1,TRBV3-1,TGTGCCAGCAGCCAACCGGGACAGGGGGCGACTGAAGCTTTCTTT,CASSQPGQGATEAFF
NA,many,15,TRBJ2-1,TRBV4-3,TGCGCCAGCGGTCCCTTCCTACTATCCTACAATGAGCAGTTCTTC,CASGPFLLSYNEQFF
NA,many,13,TRBJ1-1,TRBV5-1,TGCGCCAGCAGCGTACAAACGGGGGTGAATCCTTTCTTT,CASSVQTGVNPFF
NA,NA,12,TRBJ2-7,TRBV7-9,TGTGCCAGCAGCTTAGTTGTTTACGAGCAGTACTTC,CASSLVVYEQYF
NA,NA,14,TRBJ1-1,TRBV2,TGTGCCAGCAGTGGATATCTGCCGAACACTGAAGCTTTCTTT,CASSGYLPNTEAFF
NA,many,16,TRBJ2-3,TRBV7-6,TGTGCCAGCAGCCGCAACGGGGCCCCTTACACAGATACGCAGTATTTT,CASSRNGAPYTDTQYF
NA,many,13,TRBJ2-2,TRBV6-6,TGTGCCAGCAGTTACTCGGGTGTTGGGGAGCTGTTTTTT,CASSYSGVGELFF
TRBD2,NA,14,TRBJ2-7,TRBV5-6,TGTGCCAGCAGCAGGCCGGGGGGGCCGGGAGAGCAGTACTTC,CASSRPGGPGEQYF
NA,NA,14,TRBJ2-7,TRBV18,TGTGCCAGCTCACCAGGGATTTCCACCTACGAGCAGTACTTC,CASSPGISTYEQYF
TRBD1,few,16,TRBJ1-3,TRBV7-9,TGTGCCAGCAGCTCCGGGACAGGGACTGCTGGAAACACCATATATTTT,CASSSGTGTAGNTIYF
NA,many,15,TRBJ2-1,TRBV7-2,TGTGCCAGCAGCTTAGGAGGGATAATCTACAATGAGCAGTTCTTC,CASSLGGIIYNEQFF
NA,many,15,TRBJ1-1,TRBV11-2,TGTGCCAGCAGCTTGGGCCGGGGGGCAGGTACTGAAGCTTTCTTT,CASSLGRGAGTEAFF
NA,NA,14,TRBJ2-5,TRBV10-3,TGTGCCATCAGTGAGTCCGGGGGCCGGGAGACCCAGTACTTC,CAISESGGRETQYF
TRBD2,many,13,TRBJ2-5,TRBV5-6,TGTGCCAGCAGCTTTTTGGGGGGGGAGACCCAGTACTTC,CASSFLGGETQYF
TRBD2,NA,16,TRBJ2-2,TRBV2,TGTGCCAGCAGTGAATTGAGCGGGAGATCCGGCGGGGAGCTGTTTTTT,CASSELSGRSGGELFF
NA,few,13,TRBJ2-2,TRBV20-1,TGCAGTGTGGGCAGGGGACCGACCGGGGAGCTGTTTTTT,CSVGRGPTGELFF
NA,few,16,TRBJ2-1,TRBV28,TGTGCCAGCAGTTTGCTCGTCCCAACTAGCCTTAATGAGCAGTTCTTC,CASSLLVPTSLNEQFF
NA,many,13,TRBJ2-7,TRBV12-3/TRBV12-4,TGTGCCAGCAGTACGGGACAAATACTCGAGCAGTACTTC,CASSTGQILEQYF
NA,many,15,TRBJ2-7,TRBV20-1,TGCAGTGCTAGAGATCACCGGGGCTCCTCCTACGAGCAGTACTTC,CSARDHRGSSYEQYF
TRBD1,many,13,TRBJ2-7,TRBV28,TGTGCCAGCAGTCAAGGGACAGACTACGAGCAGTACTTC,CASSQGTDYEQYF
TRBD1,NA,13,TRBJ2-1,TRBV5-6,TGTGCCAGCAGCTTGGGGGACAGTCGGGAGCAGTTCTTC,CASSLGDSREQFF
NA,many,15,TRBJ2-2,TRBV7-6,TGTGCCAGCAGCTTACGGGACCCTGCCACCGGGGAGCTGTTTTTT,CASSLRDPATGELFF